This is a list of T cell receptor beta chains from one sample in a study of blood T cells in healthy people across ages. TCRdb reanalysed the 5' RACE reads using MiXCR and keeps one entry per CDR3 protein. Of 780,000 or so distinct CDR3 sequences listed, approximately 53% are singletons. The sample comprised blood. The receptors were sampled from an elderly man in good health. The conserved cysteine and the conserved F or W are not part of the CDR3 here. The order of the fields is J gene, V gene, CDR3 protein.

TRBJ1-2	TRBV6-6	ASSREGLYGYT
TRBJ2-1	TRBV6-5	ASSYFGRSGARGNEQF
TRBJ2-7	TRBV20-1	SARGRHYEQY
TRBJ2-7	TRBV6-1	ASSEAGNVATLQY
TRBJ2-5	TRBV24-1	ATSDQLAGGETQY
TRBJ2-7	TRBV5-1	ASSFELSSYEQY
TRBJ1-1	TRBV24-1	ATSGGVGTEAF
TRBJ2-7	TRBV18	ASSPPGGNSYEQY
TRBJ2-5	TRBV20-1	SEGDRVETQY
TRBJ2-5	TRBV20-1	SAGDRVGNEQY
TRBJ2-7	TRBV7-9	ASSFGSLPNYEQY
TRBJ2-1	TRBV25-1	ASSERIYNEQF
TRBJ2-5	TRBV7-2	ASSLNGREETQY
TRBJ1-2	TRBV6-6	ASSVQEFYGYT
TRBJ2-3	TRBV5-1	ASSSTLGDAY
TRBJ1-6	TRBV7-8	ASSLSQGAGTLH
TRBJ2-7	TRBV20-1	SARDHPSFSSYEQY
TRBJ2-1	TRBV20-1	SARGLAGDFSYNEQF
TRBJ2-3	TRBV12-3/TRBV12-4	ASSPLAGGDRYAY
TRBJ1-4	TRBV3-1	ASSLQGNDEKLF
TRBJ2-3	TRBV11-2	ASSSIRSHRDAY
TRBJ2-1	TRBV5-1	ASSPFLEGHEQF
TRBJ2-1	TRBV11-1	ASSLTLRNEQF
TRBJ1-2	TRBV29-1	SVKTGYGYT
TRBJ2-1	TRBV15	ATSREPGGAYNEQF
TRBJ1-6	TRBV7-9	ASSFLGSPLH
TRBJ2-7	TRBV25-1	ASSELRTAHEQY
NA	TRBV20-1	SARKAGPYEQY
NA	TRBV10-3	AISDEAGGAYEQY
TRBJ2-1	TRBV3-1	ASSSALTGEQF
TRBJ1-4	TRBV20-1	SARDLRNYEKLF
TRBJ2-1	TRBV27	ASSLSDIYDEQF
TRBJ1-5	TRBV6-5	ASSYAGTGGWQPQH
TRBJ1-4	TRBV2	ASSDNRGQKLF
TRBJ2-5	TRBV20-1	SATHRREGRETQY
TRBJ1-4	TRBV20-1	SARDRTGEGEKLF
TRBJ2-3	TRBV9	ASRALEGGTTDTQY
TRBJ2-5	TRBV11-2	ASSLGPYNNEQY
NA	TRBV3-1	ASSQYSGDGKVHEQY
TRBJ1-5	TRBV20-1	SAIARDRLDQPQH
TRBJ2-7	TRBV29-1	SVERDRGREQY
TRBJ1-4	TRBV7-9	ASSFRQGQPTNEKLF
TRBJ2-5	TRBV20-1	SAIASVVETQY
TRBJ2-7	TRBV7-8	ASSLDGPEQY
TRBJ2-7	TRBV29-1	SVETAGTPYEQY
TRBJ2-1	TRBV3-1	ASSQGNRGSYNEQF
TRBJ2-5	TRBV6-1	ASRKTGGLETQY
TRBJ2-1	TRBV2	ASHPGQILNEQF
TRBJ2-1	TRBV7-3	ASSPGTSGLGEQF
TRBJ2-5	TRBV2	ASSEWRSDQETQY
TRBJ2-7	TRBV7-2	ASSSDVSSYNEQY
TRBJ2-1	TRBV12-3/TRBV12-4	ASSPGGVSSYNEQF
TRBJ2-5	TRBV25-1	ASSESSGMVETQY
TRBJ2-1	TRBV3-1	ASSAYVRKRDEQF
TRBJ2-1	TRBV20-1	SARPPTSPNEQF
TRBJ2-6	TRBV12-3/TRBV12-4	ASKGGANVLT
TRBJ2-6	TRBV7-7	ATLQAGGHSGANVLT
TRBJ1-5	TRBV20-1	SARRDNSNQPQH
TRBJ2-2	TRBV12-5	ASGLVIRVLGTNTGELF
TRBJ2-3	TRBV12-3/TRBV12-4	ASSFFLAKTDTQY